The present TCR beta chain was sequenced within a study of blood T cell repertoires in COVID-19. At the level of the study: Some COVID-19 samples were acute and others convalescent; all came from the United States, Italy and Spain. The analysed material was cDNA or gDNA that came from T cells, B-cell-depleted T cells, or PBMCs.

CDR1 and CDR2 (germline): LNHDA, SQIVND (reference sequence). This CDR3 is built from 12 residues. The V end lost 3 bases, the J end lost 7 bases, and 10 bases lay between the germline ends. Some clones are missing from TCRdb's copy, which holds only in-frame ones; the method was immunoSEQ multiplex PCR. The sample carries approximately 290,000 clones, roughly nine tenths recorded once. The specimen was peripheral blood. The V call is TRBV19, the J call TRBJ2-7; TRBD1 is a possible D gene (5 bases). This TCR came from a man aged 18 to 29 with active or convalescent COVID-19. As DNA, the CDR3 is TGTGCCAGTAGTATGCCAGGGTGGGAGCAGTACTTC. Translating gives CASSMPGWEQYF.